This T cell receptor beta chain was sequenced for a study of a mutant IDH1 vaccine in newly diagnosed glioma. This CDR3 is 16 amino acids long. Trimming cost V 1 base and J 6 bases, with 16 bases left between them. CDR1 and CDR2 from the germline V gene are SGHTA and FQGNSA. Time point: week 5, during vaccination. Doses comprised 300 ug of mutant IDH1 20-mer peptide each, plus topical imiquimod. Profiled with immunoSEQ multiplex PCR; TCRdb holds only in-frame clones, not every one. The table has about 40,000 clones, more than 85% seen once; the top ten hold over 2%. Turning to this clone: Antigen specificity is unknown.

The chain couples TRBV7-2 to TRBJ1-5; maybe TRBD1 (6 bases). This receptor was identified in a man in his fifties or sixties with glioma. Specimen: PBMCs, collected from a glioma patient whose treatment included an IDH1 peptide vaccine. The DNA of the CDR3 is TGTGCCAGCAGCTTAGGGGACGGAGTAGGGGGTCAGCCCCAGCATTTT. It encodes CASSLGDGVGGQPQHF.